Listed below are T cell receptor beta chains from one sample, sequenced in a study of blood T cell repertoires in COVID-19. Measured with immunoSEQ multiplex PCR; TCRdb has only the in-frame clones, and not every one. Here the sample spans 300,000 to 400,000 clones, roughly nine tenths being singletons. Sequences were obtained from peripheral blood. Receptors were obtained from a woman between 25 and 40 years old with COVID-19, enrolled during active disease. Both conserved end residues are part of each CDR3. A D gene is named only where the DNA matches it firmly. Size is omitted from some rows. Given values are once, few, many or a class for expanded clones.

cdr3_nt	cdr3_aa	cdr3_length	d_call	clone_size	v_call	j_call
TGTGCCAGCAGCCCCAGACAGGGCTTCCCTACATCTGAGCAGTTCTTC	CASSPRQGFPTSEQFF	16	TRBD1	NA	TRBV11-2	TRBJ2-1
TGTGCCAGCATCGGGGTGGATCAGCCCCAGCATTTT	CASIGVDQPQHF	12	NA	once	TRBV28	TRBJ1-5
TGTGCCTGGAGTCCAAAACTAGCGGGAGCGGCAGATACGCAGTATTTT	CAWSPKLAGAADTQYF	16	TRBD2	NA	TRBV30	TRBJ2-3
TGTGCCAGTAGTATTCGAGTGGGCCCCGATCAGCCCCAGCATTTT	CASSIRVGPDQPQHF	15	NA	NA	TRBV19	TRBJ1-5
TGTGCCAGCAGCCAAGAGGTGGGGGGGCGCAATGAGCAGTTCTTC	CASSQEVGGRNEQFF	15	NA	NA	TRBV4-2	TRBJ2-1
TGTGCCAGCAGCGTTCTAGCCGGTAGCACAGATACGCAGTATTTT	CASSVLAGSTDTQYF	15	NA	NA	TRBV9	TRBJ2-3
TGCAGCGTTTCGCGATCACAGGGGAACACTGAAGCTTTCTTT	CSVSRSQGNTEAFF	14	NA	NA	TRBV29-1	TRBJ1-1
TGTGCCAGCTCCGGGACTAGGGGGACCGGGGAGCTGTTTTTT	CASSGTRGTGELFF	14	TRBD2	NA	TRBV2	TRBJ2-2
TGTGCCAGTAGCCCCCAGGGTAGTACGCAGTATTTT	CASSPQGSTQYF	12	NA	NA	TRBV19	TRBJ2-3
TGTGCCAGCAGCCCACTAGCGGGGGGGCTTTCCCCGCAGTATTTT	CASSPLAGGLSPQYF	15	TRBD2	NA	TRBV7-2	TRBJ2-3
TGTGCCAGCAGCCCGGGGACCCAGGGGTCCTACGAGCAGTACTTC	CASSPGTQGSYEQYF	15	NA	NA	TRBV5-5	TRBJ2-7
TGTGCCAGCAGTCACGGGACTAGCGATGAGCAGTTCTTC	CASSHGTSDEQFF	13	TRBD2	NA	TRBV6-2/TRBV6-3	TRBJ2-1
TGTGCCAGCGGAAAAGCCGGGACAGGGGTCTATGGCTACACCTTC	CASGKAGTGVYGYTF	15	TRBD1	NA	TRBV27	TRBJ1-2
TGTGCCAGCAGTTACACTCAGGGCGGACAGCCCCAGCATTTT	CASSYTQGGQPQHF	14	NA	NA	TRBV11-2	TRBJ1-5
TGCGCCAGTGAAGGACTAGCAGCCGATACGCAGTATTTT	CASEGLAADTQYF	13	TRBD2	NA	TRBV5-1	TRBJ2-3
TGTGCCAGCAGAATTCAACTTGCAACAGGGGCGACTGGAAACACCATATATTTT	CASRIQLATGATGNTIYF	18	TRBD1	few	TRBV2	TRBJ1-3
TGTGCCAGCAGCAAGGGGCGGAGCTACGAGCAGTACTTC	CASSKGRSYEQYF	13	NA	NA	TRBV11-1	TRBJ2-7
TGTGCCACCAGCAGAGATCGAGGAGCGGGGGAAGAGTATTTT	CATSRDRGAGEEYF	14	TRBD2	NA	TRBV15	TRBJ2-3
TGCGCCAGCAGCTTGGCAGGGGCGAACACCGGGGAGCTGTTTTTT	CASSLAGANTGELFF	15	NA	few	TRBV5-1	TRBJ2-2
TGTGCCAGCAGCTTAGTTGGGCGGGGCATCGCCAACGTCCTGACTTTC	CASSLVGRGIANVLTF	16	NA	NA	TRBV7-9	TRBJ2-6
TGTGCCTGGGCAGTCGCCAACTATGGCTACACCTTC	CAWAVANYGYTF	12	NA	NA	TRBV30	TRBJ1-2
TGCGCCAGCAGCTTGGGGGACAGGGGGTCCGAGCAGTACTTC	CASSLGDRGSEQYF	14	TRBD1	NA	TRBV5-1	TRBJ2-7
TGTGCCAGCAGTTTCAACCTAGGGGGGGGCCCATACAATGAGCAGTTCTTC	CASSFNLGGGPYNEQFF	17	NA	NA	TRBV28	TRBJ2-1
TGTGCCAGCAGTTACTCGAATCTAGAAAACTACGAGCAGTACTTC	CASSYSNLENYEQYF	15	NA	NA	TRBV6-2/TRBV6-3	TRBJ2-7
TGTGCCAGCAGCTACACAACCAACAGGGCGAGGGCAGATACGCAGTATTTT	CASSYTTNRARADTQYF	17	NA	NA	TRBV7-2	TRBJ2-3
TGTGCCAGCAGCAAAGACCCCCTGCAGAATGGCTACACCTTC	CASSKDPLQNGYTF	14	NA	NA	TRBV21-1	TRBJ1-2
TGTGCCAGCAGCCACCCGGACAGGCCGAGTCTCTATGGCTACACCTTC	CASSHPDRPSLYGYTF	16	TRBD1	NA	TRBV5-4	TRBJ1-2
TGTGCCAGCAGTCCGGGACAGCACAATGAGCAGTTCTTC	CASSPGQHNEQFF	13	TRBD1	once	TRBV27	TRBJ2-1
TGTGCCAGCTCACCACCCGCCGGGACTACGGTCGGGGAGCTGTTTTTT	CASSPPAGTTVGELFF	16	TRBD2	NA	TRBV18	TRBJ2-2
TGTGCCAGCAGTCGTACGCGGGGGTTGAGCTCTGGAAACACCATATATTTT	CASSRTRGLSSGNTIYF	17	NA	NA	TRBV28	TRBJ1-3
TGCGCCAGCAGCCGGATGAGGGGAGGCTCCGGGGAGCTGTTTTTT	CASSRMRGGSGELFF	15	NA	NA	TRBV4-3	TRBJ2-2
TGTGCCAGCAGTCCCTGGACAGTCTCCTACGAGCAGTACTTC	CASSPWTVSYEQYF	14	NA	NA	TRBV6-5	TRBJ2-7
TGTGCCAGCAGCTTAGAGGGGACTGCTAACTATGGCTACACCTTC	CASSLEGTANYGYTF	15	NA	NA	TRBV11-3	TRBJ1-2
TGTGCCAGCAGCCCCGGGAGCTCGCCCATTTTACCTCAGCCCCAGCATTTT	CASSPGSSPILPQPQHF	17	NA	NA	TRBV27	TRBJ1-5
TGTGCCAGCAGCTTGGCCCATGGGACAGAAACAGATACGCAGTATTTT	CASSLAHGTETDTQYF	16	TRBD1	NA	TRBV5-5	TRBJ2-3
TGTGCCAGCAGCGAACGGGGTGGGGGAGCGGGAGAATATGAGCAGTTCTTC	CASSERGGGAGEYEQFF	17	TRBD2	NA	TRBV11-2	TRBJ2-1
TGCGCCAGCAGCCAATGGGGACTAGCGGACTACAATGAGCAGTTCTTC	CASSQWGLADYNEQFF	16	TRBD2	NA	TRBV4-1	TRBJ2-1
TGTGCCAGCAGTCCTTCCCCACTCGCAGGGCGCTACAATGAGCAGTTCTTC	CASSPSPLAGRYNEQFF	17	NA	NA	TRBV27	TRBJ2-1
TGTGCCAGCAGCTGGCGGGGCGGGACCGGGGAGCTGTTTTTT	CASSWRGGTGELFF	14	NA	NA	TRBV9	TRBJ2-2
TGTGCCAGCAGCCCGGGACAGGGGAAGTTCATGGCAACTAATGAAAAACTGTTTTTT	CASSPGQGKFMATNEKLFF	19	TRBD1	once	TRBV19	TRBJ1-4
TGTGCCAGCAGCCAAGCGGCGACAGGGTTCAACTATGGCTACACCTTC	CASSQAATGFNYGYTF	16	TRBD1	NA	TRBV3-1/TRBV3-2	TRBJ1-2
TGTGCCAGCAGGCAACTTCAGGGAAATGAGCAGTTCTTC	CASRQLQGNEQFF	13	NA	NA	TRBV6-5	TRBJ2-1
TGTGCCAGCAGCGTGCGGACTATGGTGGAGACCCAGTACTTC	CASSVRTMVETQYF	14	NA	NA	TRBV7-8	TRBJ2-5
TGTGCCAGCAGCTTACGGGACAAGAACACCGGGGAGCTGTTTTTT	CASSLRDKNTGELFF	15	NA	NA	TRBV7-8	TRBJ2-2
TGCGCCAGCAGCGCCCGACAGGGAATGACAGATACGCAGTATTTT	CASSARQGMTDTQYF	15	TRBD1	NA	TRBV10-1	TRBJ2-3
TGTGCCAGCACCCCTGGAGGGACTAGCTATGAGCAGTTCTTC	CASTPGGTSYEQFF	14	TRBD2	NA	TRBV13	TRBJ2-1
TGTGCCAGCAGTTACGCTAGCCGACGGCCCCAGCATTTT	CASSYASRRPQHF	13	NA	NA	TRBV6-2/TRBV6-3	TRBJ1-5
TGTGCCAGCAGCTTCATCCTAGCGGGACGAAGCCGGGGAGAGACCCAGTACTTC	CASSFILAGRSRGETQYF	18	TRBD2	NA	TRBV7-2	TRBJ2-5
TGTGCCAGCAGTTTATGGGCAGGACAAGAGACCCAGTACTTC	CASSLWAGQETQYF	14	NA	NA	TRBV27	TRBJ2-5
TGTGCCAGCAGTGGCACAGTTACACCCTACGAGCAGTACTTC	CASSGTVTPYEQYF	14	NA	NA	TRBV2	TRBJ2-7
TGTGCCAGCAGTTTTGCTGGGGCGAACACTGAAGCTTTCTTT	CASSFAGANTEAFF	14	NA	NA	TRBV27	TRBJ1-1
TGTGCCAGCAGTGAATCGGACAGGGGATTAGGGGACACTGAAGCTTTCTTT	CASSESDRGLGDTEAFF	17	TRBD1	once	TRBV2	TRBJ1-1
TGTGCCATCAGTTCCTCAGGGGATCAAGAGACCCAGTACTTC	CAISSSGDQETQYF	14	NA	NA	TRBV10-3	TRBJ2-5
TGTGCCATCAGTGATGGTCCGGGATCCAATGAGCAGTTCTTC	CAISDGPGSNEQFF	14	NA	NA	TRBV10-3	TRBJ2-1
TGTGCCAGAAGCTTAGACAGGGTCTATGGCTACACCTTC	CARSLDRVYGYTF	13	TRBD1	NA	TRBV5-3	TRBJ1-2